The 9 T cell receptor beta chains listed next were all sequenced from one sample in a study of tumor-infiltrating lymphocytes in localized non-small cell lung cancer. Only in-frame clones appear in the TCRdb table, and some are missing; sequencing was by immunoSEQ multiplex PCR. The repertoire consists of 10,000 to 13,000 clones, with around 68% occurring once and the leading ten covering over 8%. Material: lung tumor tissue. Source of these receptors: a human donor with non-small cell lung cancer.

This clone was found a few times. Its ends do not fully match the called genes, so a read error is possible. The J gene is TRBJ1-1, the V gene TRBV29-1, with TRBD1 as a possible D gene (5 bases). Germline CDR1 and CDR2: SQVTM and ANQGSEA. This CDR3 is built from 13 residues. This CDR3 reads CSVLRDYNTEASF. CDR3 nucleotide sequence: TGCAGCGTTCTCAGGGATTACAACACTGAAGCTTCCTTT.

V is TRBV18 and J is TRBJ2-3; unclear D gene. Germline values: CDR1 KGHSH, CDR2 LQKENI. This CDR3 spans 12 amino acids. Trimming removed 6 bases at V and 0 bases at J, with 4 bases between. Written as DNA, the CDR3 is TGTGCCAGCTCTCCCAGCACAGATACGCAGTATTTT. This translates into CASSPSTDTQYF.

The rearrangement joins TRBV5-6 to TRBJ2-5; 10 positions match TRBD1. This CDR3 has 15 residues. Looked up from germline, CDR1 is SGHDT and CDR2 is YYEEEE. With 2 bases clipped from V and 5 bases from J, the junction kept 6 bases outside the gene matches. The CDR3 loop is CASSFDRDRGETQYF. The CDR3, as DNA: TGTGCCAGCAGCTTTGACAGGGACAGGGGTGAGACCCAGTACTTC.

The chain couples TRBV5-4 to TRBJ2-7; TRBD2 might be the D (5 bases). CDR1 is SGHNT and CDR2 is YYREEE in the germline V gene (reference sequence). The length of the CDR3 is 13 residues. V lost 4 bases, J lost 0 bases, and 8 bases lay in between. The CDR3: CASSTGVSYEQYF. CDR3 coding DNA: TGTGCCAGCAGCACCGGGGTCTCCTACGAGCAGTACTTC.

This clone was counted a few times. The chain recombines TRBV5-1 with TRBJ2-5; tentatively, D is TRBD1 or TRBD2 (6 bases each). Germline V CDR1 and CDR2: SGHRS, YFSETQ. This CDR3 comprises 12 residues. With 6 bases removed from V and 4 bases from J, the gap between germline ends came to 10 bases. Written as DNA, the CDR3 is TGCGCCAGCAAGGGGGGAGGAGAGACCCAGTACTTC. Protein sequence: CASKGGGETQYF.

This sequence joins TRBV15 and TRBJ2-7; tentatively, D is TRBD2 (6 bases). Germline V gene lookup returns CDR1 LNHNV and CDR2 YYDKDF (reference sequence). Trimming shortened V by 1 base and J by 8 bases, and 15 bases separated the two germline ends. This CDR3 spans 14 amino acids. CDR3 DNA sequence: TGTGCCACCAGCAGAGCCGGGTTAGCGGTAAAGCAGTACTTC. Translated: CATSRAGLAVKQYF.

This clone was seen a few times. The chain carries TRBV29-1 and TRBJ2-7; D may be TRBD2 (6 bases). CDR3 size: 15 residues. The germline V gene encodes CDR1 SQVTM and CDR2 ANQGSEA. The germline V and J ends were trimmed by 4 bases and 2 bases, with 18 bases remaining between them. DNA for the CDR3: TGCAGCGTTGGGGCTACGGGACTCCGTCCCTACGAGCAGTACTTC. It encodes CSVGATGLRPYEQYF.

This clone appeared a few times. The chain couples TRBV6-1 to TRBJ2-7, with 7 bases that match TRBD2. Trimming removed 7 bases from V and 3 bases from J; junction bases left unmatched: 12. The CDR3 runs 15 residues. CDR1 and CDR2 from the germline V gene are MNHNS and SASEGT. CDR3 DNA sequence: TGTGCCAGCACTCCGGGAGCGGGGATGATCTACGAGCAGTACTTC. This translates into CASTPGAGMIYEQYF.

The chain joins TRBV4-1 to TRBJ1-2; unclear D gene. The germline V gene has CDR1 MGHRA and CDR2 YSYEKL. Deletions cut 0 bases from V and 3 bases from J, with 8 bases between. There are 14 residues in the CDR3. The CDR3 region is CASSQDFGDYGYTF. CDR3 sequence (DNA): TGCGCCAGCAGCCAAGATTTCGGGGACTATGGCTACACCTTC.